Listed below are T cell receptor beta chains from one sample, sequenced in a study of blood T cell repertoires in COVID-19. TCRdb's table, derived via immunoSEQ multiplex PCR, lists solely in-frame clones and lacks some. This sample has under 200,000 clones, with more than 60% found just once. Specimen: peripheral blood. These receptors were obtained from a man aged 65-85 years with acute or convalescent COVID-19. Both conserved end residues are trimmed from each CDR3. A D gene is named only where the DNA matches it firmly.

CDR3 protein: ASSSSGGAGGTDTQY
V gene: TRBV7-9
CDR3 length: 15
J gene: TRBJ2-3
D gene: TRBD2

CDR3 protein: ASSQMTGPPYGYT
V gene: TRBV6-6
CDR3 length: 13
J gene: TRBJ1-2
D gene: -

CDR3 protein: ASSYTETGGGYGYT
V gene: TRBV6-5
CDR3 length: 14
J gene: TRBJ1-2
D gene: TRBD1

CDR3 protein: ASSHAQGAGDTQY
V gene: TRBV4-2
CDR3 length: 13
J gene: TRBJ2-3
D gene: TRBD1

CDR3 protein: ASSQDRLLAGGIETQY
V gene: TRBV4-3
CDR3 length: 16
J gene: TRBJ2-5
D gene: TRBD2

CDR3 protein: ASSRQGLPNEKLF
V gene: TRBV10-2
CDR3 length: 13
J gene: TRBJ1-4
D gene: TRBD1

CDR3 protein: ASSLEGLANSPLH
V gene: TRBV5-6
CDR3 length: 13
J gene: TRBJ1-6
D gene: -

CDR3 protein: ASSLAAGGFDEQF
V gene: TRBV7-6
CDR3 length: 13
J gene: TRBJ2-1
D gene: TRBD2

CDR3 protein: ASSPGQAFQPQH
V gene: TRBV28
CDR3 length: 12
J gene: TRBJ1-5
D gene: -

CDR3 protein: ASSSGQLGNTIY
V gene: TRBV28
CDR3 length: 12
J gene: TRBJ1-3
D gene: TRBD1

CDR3 protein: ASSQRDTIEQF
V gene: TRBV11-2
CDR3 length: 11
J gene: TRBJ2-1
D gene: -

CDR3 protein: ASSLLLAGVYEQY
V gene: TRBV27
CDR3 length: 13
J gene: TRBJ2-7
D gene: TRBD2

CDR3 protein: ASGGVGLMNTEAF
V gene: TRBV19
CDR3 length: 13
J gene: TRBJ1-1
D gene: -

CDR3 protein: ASSATRGSNEKLF
V gene: TRBV25-1
CDR3 length: 13
J gene: TRBJ1-4
D gene: -

CDR3 protein: ASRTGTDEQY
V gene: TRBV6-6
CDR3 length: 10
J gene: TRBJ2-7
D gene: TRBD1

CDR3 protein: ASSLAGGSSYEQY
V gene: TRBV7-6
CDR3 length: 13
J gene: TRBJ2-7
D gene: TRBD2

CDR3 protein: ASSVGVSGGYT
V gene: TRBV9
CDR3 length: 11
J gene: TRBJ1-2
D gene: -

CDR3 protein: ASSLGRQGPHYGYT
V gene: TRBV7-8
CDR3 length: 14
J gene: TRBJ1-2
D gene: TRBD1

CDR3 protein: ASSRTANEKLF
V gene: TRBV6-5
CDR3 length: 11
J gene: TRBJ1-4
D gene: -

CDR3 protein: ASSAGQVSETQY
V gene: TRBV9
CDR3 length: 12
J gene: TRBJ2-5
D gene: TRBD1

CDR3 protein: ASSPGIGQPQH
V gene: TRBV12-3/TRBV12-4
CDR3 length: 11
J gene: TRBJ1-5
D gene: -

CDR3 protein: ASSFEGTNSPLH
V gene: TRBV27
CDR3 length: 12
J gene: TRBJ1-6
D gene: -

CDR3 protein: ASSSVSTNEKLF
V gene: TRBV5-1
CDR3 length: 12
J gene: TRBJ1-4
D gene: -

CDR3 protein: ASRAGTKSEAF
V gene: TRBV2
CDR3 length: 11
J gene: TRBJ1-1
D gene: -

CDR3 protein: ASSLYARGQRGYEQY
V gene: TRBV7-6
CDR3 length: 15
J gene: TRBJ2-7
D gene: -

CDR3 protein: ASSNYYGYT
V gene: TRBV19
CDR3 length: 9
J gene: TRBJ1-2
D gene: -

CDR3 protein: ASSMSARLYEKLF
V gene: TRBV19
CDR3 length: 13
J gene: TRBJ1-4
D gene: -

CDR3 protein: ASSQDMRNNYGYT
V gene: TRBV4-2
CDR3 length: 13
J gene: TRBJ1-2
D gene: -

CDR3 protein: ASSDPGLAGAETQY
V gene: TRBV6-4
CDR3 length: 14
J gene: TRBJ2-5
D gene: TRBD2

CDR3 protein: ASSLMETSETQY
V gene: TRBV7-9
CDR3 length: 12
J gene: TRBJ2-5
D gene: -

CDR3 protein: ASSLRRDSYNEQF
V gene: TRBV5-1
CDR3 length: 13
J gene: TRBJ2-1
D gene: -

CDR3 protein: ASSWEGRYEQY
V gene: TRBV5-1
CDR3 length: 11
J gene: TRBJ2-7
D gene: TRBD2

CDR3 protein: ASREDASSTEAF
V gene: TRBV5-1
CDR3 length: 12
J gene: TRBJ1-1
D gene: -

CDR3 protein: ASSLEGGGAPLH
V gene: TRBV5-1
CDR3 length: 12
J gene: TRBJ1-6
D gene: -

CDR3 protein: ASSLWRTGDGYT
V gene: TRBV7-2
CDR3 length: 12
J gene: TRBJ1-2
D gene: TRBD1

CDR3 protein: ASSDGTAYQETQY
V gene: TRBV25-1
CDR3 length: 13
J gene: TRBJ2-5
D gene: TRBD1

CDR3 protein: ASRSGTGGGYT
V gene: TRBV12-3/TRBV12-4
CDR3 length: 11
J gene: TRBJ1-2
D gene: TRBD1

CDR3 protein: ASRTVTGTDTQY
V gene: TRBV6-5
CDR3 length: 12
J gene: TRBJ2-3
D gene: -

CDR3 protein: ASSTQVLLTQY
V gene: TRBV19
CDR3 length: 11
J gene: TRBJ2-3
D gene: -

CDR3 protein: ASSQLADSSYEQY
V gene: TRBV4-3
CDR3 length: 13
J gene: TRBJ2-7
D gene: -

CDR3 protein: ASSALGLAGETQY
V gene: TRBV9
CDR3 length: 13
J gene: TRBJ2-5
D gene: TRBD2

CDR3 protein: ASSLVAPPNTEAF
V gene: TRBV7-6
CDR3 length: 13
J gene: TRBJ1-1
D gene: -

CDR3 protein: ASSQDVTGLGNTEAF
V gene: TRBV4-1
CDR3 length: 15
J gene: TRBJ1-1
D gene: -

CDR3 protein: ATSESWLNQPQH
V gene: TRBV24-1
CDR3 length: 12
J gene: TRBJ1-5
D gene: -

CDR3 protein: ASSLKGLGYEQY
V gene: TRBV27
CDR3 length: 12
J gene: TRBJ2-7
D gene: -

CDR3 protein: ASSPAGTGGSTGELF
V gene: TRBV14
CDR3 length: 15
J gene: TRBJ2-2
D gene: TRBD2

CDR3 protein: ASSVDRPTNYGYT
V gene: TRBV9
CDR3 length: 13
J gene: TRBJ1-2
D gene: -

CDR3 protein: ASRGQIATNEKLF
V gene: TRBV27
CDR3 length: 13
J gene: TRBJ1-4
D gene: -

CDR3 protein: ASSLTGSSTEAF
V gene: TRBV5-1
CDR3 length: 12
J gene: TRBJ1-1
D gene: -

CDR3 protein: ASSQDNYGYT
V gene: TRBV4-3
CDR3 length: 10
J gene: TRBJ1-2
D gene: -

CDR3 protein: ASSLGTVLVRQPQH
V gene: TRBV28
CDR3 length: 14
J gene: TRBJ1-5
D gene: TRBD1

CDR3 protein: ASGRRETQY
V gene: TRBV27
CDR3 length: 9
J gene: TRBJ2-5
D gene: -

CDR3 protein: ASSSLAGVTGELF
V gene: TRBV5-1
CDR3 length: 13
J gene: TRBJ2-2
D gene: TRBD2

CDR3 protein: ASSQDLWGLDTDTQY
V gene: TRBV14
CDR3 length: 15
J gene: TRBJ2-3
D gene: -

CDR3 protein: ASSLTRDKRQY
V gene: TRBV7-8
CDR3 length: 11
J gene: TRBJ2-3
D gene: -